This is a list of T cell receptor beta chains from one sample in a study of shared clonotypes between healthy human individuals. The repertoire was sequenced with immunoSEQ multiplex PCR; TCRdb's copy has only in-frame clones and lacks some. The sample carries around 300,000 clones, around 86% recorded once. Sequenced material: memory CD8+ T cells sorted from blood. The receptors were gathered from a man in his late teens or twenties in good health. CDR3s include the opening cysteine and the closing phenylalanine or tryptophan. A D gene is named only where the DNA matches it firmly. Size is omitted from some rows. Given values are once, few, many or a class for expanded clones.

CDR3aa	CDR3nt	d_gene	v_gene	j_gene	abundance
CASSQEGAGAPNEQFF	TGCGCCAGCAGCCAAGAGGGAGCGGGAGCCCCCAATGAGCAGTTCTTC	TRBD2	TRBV4-1	TRBJ2-1	-
CASSLDLGGGPYGYTF	TGTGCCAGCAGCTTAGATCTGGGCGGGGGCCCCTATGGCTACACCTTC	-	TRBV11-2	TRBJ1-2	many
CASSRFREEAFF	TGCGCCAGCAGCCGCTTCAGGGAAGAAGCTTTCTTT	-	TRBV4-3	TRBJ1-1	many
CASSLASSWGQGSYNEQFF	TGTGCCAGCAGCTTAGCCTCGAGCTGGGGGCAGGGGTCCTACAATGAGCAGTTCTTC	-	TRBV7-9	TRBJ2-1	-
CASNPGPLSVTEAFF	TGTGCCAGCAACCCCGGGCCCCTGTCGGTTACTGAAGCTTTCTTT	-	TRBV27	TRBJ1-1	-
CAISERAGGPVAYEQYF	TGTGCCATCAGTGAGCGGGCGGGAGGGCCGGTCGCCTACGAGCAGTACTTC	TRBD2	TRBV10-3	TRBJ2-7	-
CASSLTGTREQYF	TGTGCCAGCAGTTTAACCGGGACTCGCGAGCAGTACTTC	-	TRBV28	TRBJ2-7	-
CASSTPWSANTEAFF	TGTGCCAGCAGTACCCCGTGGTCAGCGAACACTGAAGCTTTCTTT	-	TRBV6-6	TRBJ1-1	-
CASSLEWSEGEKLFF	TGTGCCAGCAGCTTAGAGTGGTCGGAAGGTGAAAAACTGTTTTTT	-	TRBV7-9	TRBJ1-4	once
CASGNRGSYEQYF	TGTGCCAGCGGAAACAGGGGGTCCTACGAGCAGTACTTC	TRBD1	TRBV28	TRBJ2-7	-
CASSLSGNGAALDGYTF	TGTGCCAGCAGTTTATCAGGTAATGGGGCGGCGTTGGATGGCTACACCTTC	-	TRBV27	TRBJ1-2	few
CAISVSGNYNEQFF	TGTGCCATCAGTGTATCAGGTAACTACAATGAGCAGTTCTTC	-	TRBV10-3	TRBJ2-1	-
CATAHGSAVEAFF	TGTGCCACCGCGCACGGGAGTGCCGTTGAAGCTTTCTTT	-	TRBV5-6	TRBJ1-1	-
CASSLHPSNTEAFF	TGTGCCAGCAGCTTACACCCCTCTAACACTGAAGCTTTCTTT	-	TRBV7-8	TRBJ1-1	-
CASRQGRGGSYEQYF	TGTGCCAGCAGACAAGGACGCGGAGGCTCCTACGAGCAGTACTTC	-	TRBV7-8	TRBJ2-7	-
CASSLTQTGDREQYF	TGTGCCAGCAGTCTGACCCAAACAGGGGATCGCGAGCAGTACTTC	TRBD1	TRBV28	TRBJ2-7	-
CASSFPPGLSTDTQYF	TGTGCCAGCAGCTTCCCTCCGGGACTTAGCACAGATACGCAGTATTTT	-	TRBV7-9	TRBJ2-3	-
CAITVPTGQGLYEQYF	TGTGCCATCACTGTACCGACTGGACAGGGCCTCTACGAGCAGTACTTC	TRBD1	TRBV10-3	TRBJ2-7	-